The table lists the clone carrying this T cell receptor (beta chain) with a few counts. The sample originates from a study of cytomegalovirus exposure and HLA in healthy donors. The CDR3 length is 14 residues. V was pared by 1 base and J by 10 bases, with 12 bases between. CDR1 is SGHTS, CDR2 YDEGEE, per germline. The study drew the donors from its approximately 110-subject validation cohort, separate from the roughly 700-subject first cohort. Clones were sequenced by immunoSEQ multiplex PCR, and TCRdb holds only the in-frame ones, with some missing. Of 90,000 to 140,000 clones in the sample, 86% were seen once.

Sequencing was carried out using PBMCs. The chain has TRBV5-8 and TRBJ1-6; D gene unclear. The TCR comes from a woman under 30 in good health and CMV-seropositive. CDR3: CASSLPTSGSPLHF. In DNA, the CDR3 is TGTGCCAGCAGCTTGCCGACAAGCGGGTCACCCCTCCACTTT.